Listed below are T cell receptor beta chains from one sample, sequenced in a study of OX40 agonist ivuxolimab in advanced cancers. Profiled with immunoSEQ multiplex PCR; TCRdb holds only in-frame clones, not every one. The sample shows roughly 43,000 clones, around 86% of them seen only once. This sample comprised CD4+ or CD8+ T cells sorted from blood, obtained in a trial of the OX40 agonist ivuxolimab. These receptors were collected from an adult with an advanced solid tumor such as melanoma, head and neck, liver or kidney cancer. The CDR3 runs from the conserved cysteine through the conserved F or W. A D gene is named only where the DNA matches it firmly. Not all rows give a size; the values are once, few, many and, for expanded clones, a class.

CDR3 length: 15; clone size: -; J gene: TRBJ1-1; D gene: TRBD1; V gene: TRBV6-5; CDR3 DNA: TGTGCCAGCAGCTCCGGGACAGGGTGGAATAATGAAGCTTTCTTT; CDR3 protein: CASSSGTGWNNEAFF
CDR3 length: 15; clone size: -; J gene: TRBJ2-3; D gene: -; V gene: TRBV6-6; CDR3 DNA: TGTGCCAGCAGTTACTCGACGGGAAGGCCAGATACGCAGTATTTT; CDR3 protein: CASSYSTGRPDTQYF
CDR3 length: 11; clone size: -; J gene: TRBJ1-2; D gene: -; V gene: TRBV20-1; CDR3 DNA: TGCAGTGCTAGAGCCGACTATGGCTACACCTTC; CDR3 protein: CSARADYGYTF
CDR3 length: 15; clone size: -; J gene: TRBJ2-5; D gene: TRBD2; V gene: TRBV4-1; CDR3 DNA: TGCGCCAGCAGCCCCCTAGCGGGGGTGGCAGAGACCCAGTACTTC; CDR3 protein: CASSPLAGVAETQYF
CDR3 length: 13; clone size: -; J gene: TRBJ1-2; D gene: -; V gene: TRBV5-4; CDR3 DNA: TGTGCCAGCAGCTTTATGGTGGACTATGGCTACACCTTC; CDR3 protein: CASSFMVDYGYTF
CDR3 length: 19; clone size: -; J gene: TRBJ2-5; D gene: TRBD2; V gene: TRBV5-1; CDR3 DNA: TGCGCCAGCAGCCCCCAACCGCAACTAGCGGGGACCCGCCCGGAGACCCAGTACTTC; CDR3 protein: CASSPQPQLAGTRPETQYF
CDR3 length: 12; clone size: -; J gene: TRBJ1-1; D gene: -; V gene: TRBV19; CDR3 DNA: TGTGCCAGTAAGTTACAGGGTAATGAAGCTTTCTTT; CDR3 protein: CASKLQGNEAFF
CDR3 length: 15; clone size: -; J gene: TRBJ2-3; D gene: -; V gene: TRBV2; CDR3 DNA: TGTGCCAGCAGTCCTGCGTTGGGCGGCACAGATACGCAGTATTTT; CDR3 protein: CASSPALGGTDTQYF
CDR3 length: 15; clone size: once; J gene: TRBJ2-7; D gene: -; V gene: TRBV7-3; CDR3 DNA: TGTGCCAGCAGCCTCGACCAGCAATCAGTCTACGAGCAGTACTTC; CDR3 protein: CASSLDQQSVYEQYF
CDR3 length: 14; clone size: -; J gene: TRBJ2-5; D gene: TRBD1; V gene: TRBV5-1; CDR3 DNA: TGCGCCAGCAGCAAGGGACAGGGTCAAGAGACCCAGTACTTC; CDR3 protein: CASSKGQGQETQYF
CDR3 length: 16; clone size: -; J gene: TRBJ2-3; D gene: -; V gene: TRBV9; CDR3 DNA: TGTGCCAGCAGCGACCGGGACCCCAGAGACACAGATACGCAGTATTTT; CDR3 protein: CASSDRDPRDTDTQYF
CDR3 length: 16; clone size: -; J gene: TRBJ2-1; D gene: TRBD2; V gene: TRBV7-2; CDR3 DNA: TGTGCCAGCAGCTTCTTTAGCGGGGGGGTAGGCAATGAGCAGTTCTTC; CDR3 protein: CASSFFSGGVGNEQFF
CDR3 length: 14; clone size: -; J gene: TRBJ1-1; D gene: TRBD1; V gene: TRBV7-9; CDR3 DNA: TGTGCCAGCAGCTGGACAGGGGACCGGTCTGAAGCTTTCTTT; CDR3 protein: CASSWTGDRSEAFF
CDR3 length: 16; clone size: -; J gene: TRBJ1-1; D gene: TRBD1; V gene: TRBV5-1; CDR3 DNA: TGCGCCAGCAGCTTGGAACTAAGGGGGCCGGGCACTGAAGCTTTCTTT; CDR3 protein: CASSLELRGPGTEAFF
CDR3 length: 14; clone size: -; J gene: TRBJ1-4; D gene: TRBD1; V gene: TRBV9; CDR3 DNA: TGTGCCAGCAGCGGACGGGACAGAGTTGAAAAACTGTTTTTT; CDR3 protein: CASSGRDRVEKLFF
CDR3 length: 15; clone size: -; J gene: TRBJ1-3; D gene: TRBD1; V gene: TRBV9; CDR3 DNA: TGTGCCAGCAGCGTTACAGGGGGGTCTGGAAACACCATATATTTT; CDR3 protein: CASSVTGGSGNTIYF
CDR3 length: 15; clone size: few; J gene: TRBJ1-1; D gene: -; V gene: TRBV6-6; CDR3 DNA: TGTGCCAGCAGGCCTCCCAGGGAATTGTACACTGAAGCTTTCTTT; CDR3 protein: CASRPPRELYTEAFF
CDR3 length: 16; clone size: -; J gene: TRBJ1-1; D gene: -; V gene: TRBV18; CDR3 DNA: TGTGCCAGCTCACCAAGGGTAACGCAGACGAACACTGAAGCTTTCTTT; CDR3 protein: CASSPRVTQTNTEAFF
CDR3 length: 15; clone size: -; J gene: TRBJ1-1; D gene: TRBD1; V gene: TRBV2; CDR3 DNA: TGTGCCAGCAGCATTGGGGACAGGGTGGGAACTGAAGCTTTCTTT; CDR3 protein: CASSIGDRVGTEAFF
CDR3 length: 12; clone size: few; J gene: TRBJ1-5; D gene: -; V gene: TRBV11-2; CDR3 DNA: TGTGCCAGCAGCGCCACCAATCAGCCCCAGCATTTT; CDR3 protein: CASSATNQPQHF
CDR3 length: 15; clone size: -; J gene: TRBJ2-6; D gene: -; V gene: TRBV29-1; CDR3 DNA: TGCAGCGTTGCCGACCCAACCTCTGGGGCCAACGTCCTGACTTTC; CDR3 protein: CSVADPTSGANVLTF
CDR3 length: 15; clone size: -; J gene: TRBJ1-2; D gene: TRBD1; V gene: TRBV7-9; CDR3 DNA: TGTGCCAGCAGCCGAGGACAGGGGGGAAACTATGGCTACACCTTC; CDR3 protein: CASSRGQGGNYGYTF
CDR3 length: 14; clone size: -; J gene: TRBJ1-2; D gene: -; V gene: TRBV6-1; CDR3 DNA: TGTGCCAGCAGTGAAGATAGTAGGGCTGGTGGCTACACCTTC; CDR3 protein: CASSEDSRAGGYTF
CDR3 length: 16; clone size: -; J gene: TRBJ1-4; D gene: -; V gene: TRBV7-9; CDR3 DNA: TGTGCCAGCAGCTTAGGGGTGGACAGCTATAATGAAAAACTGTTTTTT; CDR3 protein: CASSLGVDSYNEKLFF
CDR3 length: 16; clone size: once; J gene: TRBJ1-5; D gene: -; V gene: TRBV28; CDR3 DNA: TGTGCCAGCAGTTTTTACAGCTCCTACGGCAATCAGCCCCAGCATTTT; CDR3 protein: CASSFYSSYGNQPQHF
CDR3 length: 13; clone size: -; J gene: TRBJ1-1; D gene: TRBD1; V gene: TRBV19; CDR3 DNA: TGTGCCAGTAGTCCGTATACAGGGGCTGAAGCTTTCTTT; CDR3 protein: CASSPYTGAEAFF
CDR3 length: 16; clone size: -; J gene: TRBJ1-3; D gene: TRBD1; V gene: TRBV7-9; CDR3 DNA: TGTGCCAGCAGCGGCCAGGGGGCGAGCTCTGGAAACACCATATATTTT; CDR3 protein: CASSGQGASSGNTIYF
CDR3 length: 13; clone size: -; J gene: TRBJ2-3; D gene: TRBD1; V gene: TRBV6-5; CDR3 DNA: TGTGCCAGCCAGGGGGACGCGACAGATACGCAGTATTTT; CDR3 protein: CASQGDATDTQYF
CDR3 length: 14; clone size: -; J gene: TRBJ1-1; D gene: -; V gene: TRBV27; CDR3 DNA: TGTGCCAGCAGTTTATCGACAGGAAACACTGAAGCTTTCTTT; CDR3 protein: CASSLSTGNTEAFF
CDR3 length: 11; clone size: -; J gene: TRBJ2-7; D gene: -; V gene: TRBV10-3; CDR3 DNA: TGTGCCATAAGACAGACCTACGAGCAGTACTTC; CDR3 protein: CAIRQTYEQYF
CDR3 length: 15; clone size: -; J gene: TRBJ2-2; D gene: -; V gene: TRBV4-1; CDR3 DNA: TGCGCCAGCAGCGATACCGGGACTCCGTATGAGGAGCTGTTTTTT; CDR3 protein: CASSDTGTPYEELFF
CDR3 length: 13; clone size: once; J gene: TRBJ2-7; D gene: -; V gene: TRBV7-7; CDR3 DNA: TGTGCCAGCAGCCAGGATATATCCTACGAGCAGTACTTC; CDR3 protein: CASSQDISYEQYF
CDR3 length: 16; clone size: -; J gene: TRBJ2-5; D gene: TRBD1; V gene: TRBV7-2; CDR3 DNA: TGTGCCAGCAGCTTGTTGCGGGACAGGGGCCAAGAGACCCAGTACTTC; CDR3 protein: CASSLLRDRGQETQYF
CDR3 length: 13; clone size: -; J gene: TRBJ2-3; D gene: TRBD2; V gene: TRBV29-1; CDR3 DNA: TGCAGCGTGCTAGCGGGAGGGACAGATACGCAGTATTTT; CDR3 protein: CSVLAGGTDTQYF
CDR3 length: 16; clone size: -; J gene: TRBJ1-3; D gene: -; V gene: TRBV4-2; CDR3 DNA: TGTGCCAGCAGCCAGCCCGGACAGAGCTCTGGAAACACCATATATTTT; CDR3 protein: CASSQPGQSSGNTIYF
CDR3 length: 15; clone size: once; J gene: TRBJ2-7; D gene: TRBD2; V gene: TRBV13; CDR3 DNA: TGTGCCAGCAGTCCGACTAGCGGGGGGGCTGGCGAGCAGTACTTC; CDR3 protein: CASSPTSGGAGEQYF
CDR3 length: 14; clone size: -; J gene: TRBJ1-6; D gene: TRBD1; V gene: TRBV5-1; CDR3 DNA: TGCGCCAGCAGCATGGGAGTGACAGGGGTTCCCCTCCACTTT; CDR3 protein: CASSMGVTGVPLHF
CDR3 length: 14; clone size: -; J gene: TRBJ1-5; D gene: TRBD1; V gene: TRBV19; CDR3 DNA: TGTGCCAGTAGTGGACAGGGAGGCAATCAGCCCCAGCATTTT; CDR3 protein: CASSGQGGNQPQHF
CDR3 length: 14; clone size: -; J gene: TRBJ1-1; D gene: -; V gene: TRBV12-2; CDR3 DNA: TGTGCAAGTCGCGTGACAGACATGAACACTGAAGCTTTCTTT; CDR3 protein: CASRVTDMNTEAFF
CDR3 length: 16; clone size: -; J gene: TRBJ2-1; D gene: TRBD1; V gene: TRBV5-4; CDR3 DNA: TGTGCCAGCAGCTTGGGGGGACAGGCCGACCCTAGTGAGCAGTTCTTC; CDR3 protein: CASSLGGQADPSEQFF
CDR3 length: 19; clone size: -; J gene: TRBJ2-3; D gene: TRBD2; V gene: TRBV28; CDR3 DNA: TGTGCCAGCAGTTTAAGGGCGGGACTAGCGGGAGGAAGCACAGATACGCAGTATTTT; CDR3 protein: CASSLRAGLAGGSTDTQYF
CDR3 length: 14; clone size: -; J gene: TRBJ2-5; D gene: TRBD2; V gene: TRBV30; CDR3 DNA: TGTGCCCTCCAGGACAGCGGGAGAGCGGAGACCCAGTACTTC; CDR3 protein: CALQDSGRAETQYF
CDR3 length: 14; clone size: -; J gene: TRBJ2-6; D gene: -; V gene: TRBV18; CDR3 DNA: TGTGCCAGCTCACCACAGACAGGGGCCAACGTCCTGACTTTC; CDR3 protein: CASSPQTGANVLTF
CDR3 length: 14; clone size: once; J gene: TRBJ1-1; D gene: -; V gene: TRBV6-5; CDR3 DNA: TGTGCCAGCAGTGCCGCCGACTTGAACACTGAAGCTTTCTTT; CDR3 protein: CASSAADLNTEAFF